The TCR beta chain under discussion was sequenced for a study of shared clonotypes between healthy human individuals. For the study at large: Samples came from a couple of female and three male donors aged 18 to 49.

Between the trimmed V and J ends, which lost 0 bases and 3 bases, there was a span of 9 bases. The CDR3 loop spans 14 amino acids. Germline V CDR1 and CDR2: SGHTS, YDEGEE. TCRdb keeps only in-frame clones here, not all; method: immunoSEQ multiplex PCR. This sample carries 450,000 to 500,000 clones, around 80% of them seen once, and the ten largest clones take roughly 12%. The receptor was isolated from a woman aged 40 to 50 in good health. Some clones in this sample may be carry-over from other donors' samples. The gene calls are TRBV5-8 and TRBJ2-5; D is undetermined. Material: PBMCs. This CDR3 is CASSLVSHKETQYF. The CDR3 DNA follows: TGTGCCAGCAGCTTGGTCTCACATAAAGAGACCCAGTACTTC. Based on the CDR3 plus reference TRBV5-8 and TRBJ2-5, the full variable domain is EAGVTQSPTHLIKTRGQQATLRCSPISGHTSVYWYQQALGLGLQFLLWYDEGEERNRGNFPPRFSGRQFPNYSSELNVNALELEDSALYLCASSLVSHKETQYFGPGTRLLVL.